What follows is one T cell receptor beta chain and its context. The antigen it binds to is not known. One base away lies a much larger clone, so this may be a sequencing read error. The sample originates from a study of CD8 T cells in ankylosing spondylitis (dated by TCRdb to between 2016 and 2019). About the full investigation: To find TCR variants linked to disease, the study profiled T cell receptor beta repertoires in ankylosing spondylitis patients and healthy donors. Peripheral blood samples were taken, and synovial fluid was additionally collected from ankylosing spondylitis patients. The full study cohort was made up of 25 to 30 ankylosing spondylitis patients and around 100 healthy donors.

Sequencer: Illumina HiSeq 2500. Quantitative 5'-RACE with molecular barcodes was used to prepare TCR beta libraries. Per the authors' processing: Disease-linked TCR variants were identified with a new computational method built on a probabilistic model of VDJ rearrangement. TCRdb took the public reads, trimmed them with fastp at Q25, ran MiXCR for clone calling and kept in-frame beta chains. One record per CDR3 amino acid sequence lists the most common genes and DNA. TCRdb, not the original authors, processed these V and J calls. The sample has about 800,000 distinct CDR3 sequences on record, roughly 10% of them singletons. The ten largest clones represent 0.51% of the sample. General conclusions and limits of the study: Some motif variants were previously reported in synovial fluid and blood of reactive arthritis patients, suggesting common disease-initiation mechanisms. The disease-linked clones were reported as significantly enriched in matched synovial fluid samples from ankylosing spondylitis patients. Blood from ankylosing spondylitis patients appeared to be characterized by a TCR beta motif composed of about eight highly homologous amino acid variants. A CD8+ phenotype was shown by the disease-linked clones, which were found at relatively low frequencies in peripheral blood.

The sequenced sample consisted of blood, either unsorted or a sorted T cell fraction (not recorded which). This receptor was taken from a male donor with ankylosing spondylitis.

The CDR3 corresponds to CSAIRGSSYTEQFF. Here is the DNA: TGCAGTGCTATTCGAGGAAGCTCCTACACTGAGCAGTTCTTC. Here the chain combines TRBV20-1 and TRBJ2-1; the D gene cannot be resolved reliably. CDR1 is given as DFQATT and CDR2 as SNEGSKA, both from the germline V gene (reference sequence). The CDR3 measures 14 amino acids from cysteine to phenylalanine. The CDR3 DNA has 42 bases and is translated from base 1.